Following are 27 T cell receptor beta chains from one sample sequenced in a study of blood T cell repertoires in COVID-19. TCRdb's copy holds only in-frame clones and misses some; the assay was immunoSEQ multiplex PCR. The repertoire includes roughly 100,000 clones, 91% of them detected once, and around 5.8% sits in the top ten. The specimen sequenced was peripheral blood. The receptor set was obtained from a human donor in a cohort sampled during active COVID-19.

The sample holds one count of this clone. V is TRBV11-2 and J is TRBJ2-1, with TRBD2 matching 11 bases. The CDR3 runs to 17 residues. Germline V gene data show CDR1 as SGHAT and CDR2 as FQNNGV. J gave up 2 bases and V 4 bases, and 7 bases lay outside the gene matches. The CDR3 protein is CASSSVAGGLPYNEQFF. CDR3 DNA sequence: TGTGCCAGCAGCTCCGTAGCGGGGGGGCTCCCCTACAATGAGCAGTTCTTC. The entire variable domain, with the rest obtained from reference TRBV11-2 and TRBJ2-1, is as follows: EAGVAQSPRYKIIEKRQSVAFWCNPISGHATLYWYQQILGQGPKLLIQFQNNGVVDDSQLPKDRFSAERLKGVDSTLKIQPAKLEDSAVYLCASSSVAGGLPYNEQFFGPGTRLTVL.

This clone was picked up one time. This chain links TRBV11-2 with TRBJ2-1, with 11 bases that match TRBD2. The germline V gene has CDR1 SGHAT and CDR2 FQNNGV. With 4 bases clipped from V and 8 bases from J, the junction kept 13 bases outside the gene matches. The CDR3 covers 17 residues. The chain's CDR3 is CASSWSPLAGGDDEQFF. For the CDR3, the DNA is TGTGCCAGCAGCTGGTCCCCGCTAGCGGGGGGTGATGATGAGCAGTTCTTC.

CDR3 bases: TGTGCCAGTAGTGCCCGGGGTCCGGCCTACAATGAGCAGTTCTTC. Protein product: CASSARGPAYNEQFF. The chain uses TRBV19 and TRBJ2-1; weak D call: TRBD2 (5 bases). Trimming took 5 bases from V and 2 from J, leaving 13 bases between them. The germline gives CDR1 LNHDA, CDR2 SQIVND (reference sequence). The CDR3 loop spans 15 amino acids.

The rearrangement uses TRBV28 and TRBJ2-7, with 10 bases lining up with TRBD2. V shed 1 base, J shed 3 bases, and the junction held 3 bases outside the gene matches. This CDR3 has 15 residues. Germline-derived CDR1 and CDR2 are MDHEN and SYDVKM. CDR3 residues: CASSLSSSGSYEQYF. The CDR3 nucleotides read TGTGCCAGCAGTTTATCGTCTAGCGGGAGCTACGAGCAGTACTTC. Looking up the rest from reference TRBV28 and TRBJ2-7 gives the full variable domain: DVKVTQSSRYLVKRTGEKVFLECVQDMDHENMFWYRQDPGLGLRLIYFSYDVKMKEKGDIPEGYSVSREKKERFSLILESASTNQTSMYLCASSLSSSGSYEQYFGPGTRLTVT.

J is TRBJ2-5 and V is TRBV2; TRBD2 matches 10 bases. With V trimmed by 8 bases and J by 1 base, 7 bases remained unmatched. The CDR3 totals 15 residues. Germline V gene lookup returns CDR1 SNHLY and CDR2 FYNNEI. This chain's CDR3 is CASGRASGGQETQYF. DNA of the CDR3: TGTGCCAGCGGAAGGGCTAGCGGGGGCCAAGAGACCCAGTACTTC.

V and J are TRBV11-2 and TRBJ2-1; no reliable D call. V was pared by 3 bases and J by 2 bases, with 11 bases between. CDR3 length: 15 residues. Per germline, CDR1 SGHAT and CDR2 FQNNGV. The CDR3: CASSLARAAYNEQFF. The CDR3 DNA follows: TGTGCCAGCAGCTTGGCTAGAGCAGCCTACAATGAGCAGTTCTTC. Based on the CDR3 plus reference TRBV11-2 and TRBJ2-1, the full variable domain is EAGVAQSPRYKIIEKRQSVAFWCNPISGHATLYWYQQILGQGPKLLIQFQNNGVVDDSQLPKDRFSAERLKGVDSTLKIQPAKLEDSAVYLCASSLARAAYNEQFFGPGTRLTVL.

V usage is TRBV19 and J usage is TRBJ2-1; D unclear. The V and J ends lost 5 bases and 12 bases respectively, with 17 bases between them. The CDR3 is 13 amino acids. CDR1 is LNHDA, CDR2 SQIVND, per germline (reference sequence). This chain's CDR3 is CASSLGIQAMQFF. The CDR3 nucleotides read TGTGCCAGTAGTCTCGGTATCCAGGCGATGCAGTTCTTC. The variable domain in full, completed from reference TRBV19 and TRBJ2-1, reads DGGITQSPKYLFRKEGQNVTLSCEQNLNHDAMYWYRQDPGQGLRLIYYSQIVNDFQKGDIAEGYSVSREKKESFPLTVTSAQKNPTAFYLCASSLGIQAMQFFGPGTRLTVL.

This chain links TRBV4-1 with TRBJ2-5; 10 bases map to TRBD2. The CDR3 runs 17 residues. Per germline, CDR1 MGHRA and CDR2 YSYEKL. J was trimmed by 4 bases and V by 3 bases; bases with no gene match: 11. CDR3 sequence: CASSQGSGGEDRETQYF. The CDR3 DNA follows: TGCGCCAGCAGCCAGGGAAGCGGGGGGGAAGATCGAGAGACCCAGTACTTC.

J is TRBJ2-3 and V is TRBV9; 10 nucleotides line up with TRBD1. The V gene end was trimmed by 4 bases and the J gene end by 1 base; junction bases not matched to a gene: 6. The CDR3 is 16 residues long. In germline, CDR1 is SGDLS, CDR2 YYNGEE. The CDR3 coding sequence is TGTGCCAGCAGCATTTTCGGGACAGGGGGCACAGATACGCAGTATTTT. Translating gives CASSIFGTGGTDTQYF.

V and J are TRBV4-3 and TRBJ1-2; TRBD1 aligns across 9 bases. From germline, CDR1 is LGHNA and CDR2 YSLEER. The V segment lost 4 bases and the J segment 4 bases; nucleotides outside the gene matches: 13. This CDR3 contains 17 residues. The CDR3 DNA reads TGCGCCAGCAGCCCTGGACAGGGGAACCTGCCACTCTATGGCTACACCTTC. Translating gives CASSPGQGNLPLYGYTF.

The V gene is TRBV11-3, the J gene TRBJ1-2; D is perhaps TRBD1 (6 bases). The germline gives CDR1 SGHNT, CDR2 YENEEA. The V and J ends lost 2 bases and 4 bases respectively, with 17 bases between them. The CDR3 runs to 16 residues. This CDR3 is CASSLTGNFLGYGYTF. CDR3 sequence (DNA): TGTGCCAGCAGCTTAACAGGGAATTTCCTCGGCTATGGCTACACCTTC.

J is TRBJ2-7 and V is TRBV6-6; possible D gene TRBD2, 5 bases. The CDR3 is 14 residues long. Between the trimmed V and J ends, which lost 6 bases and 2 bases, there was a span of 14 bases. Germline values: CDR1 MNHNY, CDR2 SVGAGI (reference sequence). The DNA for the CDR3 is TGTGCCAGCAGCTCTGAGGAGGCCCCCTACGAGCAGTACTTC. It is translated as CASSSEEAPYEQYF.

This clone appeared a single time. V and J are TRBV19 and TRBJ1-2; D unclear. This CDR3 is 14 amino acids long. Germline V gene sequence: CDR1 LNHDA, CDR2 SQIVND (reference sequence). Trimming cost V 1 base and J 2 bases, with 8 bases left between them. In nucleotides, the CDR3 is TGTGCCAGTAGTATAGGAGGAGAGAACTATGGCTACACCTTC. It translates to CASSIGGENYGYTF.

The V gene is TRBV10-3, the J gene TRBJ1-2; no definite D call. Germline loops: CDR1 ENHRY, CDR2 SYGVKD. V lost 0 bases, J lost 4 bases, and 9 bases lay in between. The length of the CDR3 is 14 residues. The CDR3 DNA sequence: TGTGCCATCAGTGAGTCGGGCAAAGCCTATGGCTACACCTTC. Amino acids: CAISESGKAYGYTF.

The chain is built from TRBV2 and TRBJ1-4; D is uncertain. The V end was cut by 6 bases, the J end by 8 bases, with 16 bases between. The CDR3 spans 14 residues. The germline CDR1 and CDR2 sequences are SNHLY and FYNNEI. The CDR3 coding sequence is TGTGCCAGCAGAGCGACGGCCCCCGGGGAAAAACTGTTTTTT. Encoded protein: CASRATAPGEKLFF. Drawing the rest from reference TRBV2 and TRBJ1-4, the complete variable domain is EPEVTQTPSHQVTQMGQEVILRCVPISNHLYFYWYRQILGQKVEFLVSFYNNEISEKSEIFDDQFSVERPDGSNFTLKIRSTKLEDSAMYFCASRATAPGEKLFFGSGTQLSVL.

The chain couples TRBV4-3 to TRBJ1-4; D ambiguous. This CDR3 has 14 residues. The ends were cut back, 0 bases at V and 10 bases at J, with 12 bases in the middle. Looked up from germline, CDR1 is LGHNA and CDR2 is YSLEER. For the CDR3, the DNA is TGCGCCAGCAGCCAAGAGGGCACTTCCCCAAAACTGTTTTTT. Its protein is CASSQEGTSPKLFF.

The chain recombines TRBV4-1 with TRBJ2-2; the D is unclear. V lost 4 bases and J lost 6, with 6 bases in between. This CDR3 comprises 12 residues. Germline loops: CDR1 MGHRA, CDR2 YSYEKL. The CDR3 bases are TGCGCCAGCAGCCGAGCCGCCGGGGAGCTGTTTTTT. As protein: CASSRAAGELFF.

This chain connects TRBV4-3 to TRBJ2-5; a possible D gene is TRBD2 (5 bases). CDR3 length: 15 amino acids. The V end lost 0 bases, the J end lost 3 bases, and 11 bases lay between the germline ends. Germline lookup yields CDR1 LGHNA and CDR2 YSLEER. Written as DNA, the CDR3 is TGCGCCAGCAGCCAAGAAGAGTGGAGGAAAGAGACCCAGTACTTC. Translating it yields CASSQEEWRKETQYF.

CDR3 coding DNA: TGTGCCAGCAGCCGTTCGCCCGGGAACCCGTTGGACGAGCAGTACTTC. Protein product: CASSRSPGNPLDEQYF. The V gene is TRBV7-8, the J gene TRBJ2-7; possible D gene TRBD2, 5 bases. The CDR3 sequence is 16 residues long. CDR1 is SGHVS, CDR2 FQNEAQ, per germline. V lost 5 bases and J lost 5, with 22 bases in between.

J is TRBJ1-2 and V is TRBV7-2; tentatively, D is TRBD1 (5 bases). CDR3 size: 15 residues. Germline assignment: CDR1 SGHTA and CDR2 FQGNSA. The V and J ends lost 6 bases and 0 bases respectively, with 14 bases between them. The DNA of the CDR3 is TGTGCCAGCAGTCTTCAGGGAACGGCTAACTATGGCTACACCTTC. Translated: CASSLQGTANYGYTF.

The chain couples TRBV13 to TRBJ2-7; 10 bases align to TRBD1. Germline-derived CDR1 and CDR2 are PRHDT and FYEKMQ (reference sequence). With 10 bases clipped from V and 4 bases from J, the junction kept 13 bases outside the gene matches. The CDR3 spans 15 residues. This CDR3 reads CATTRGGQGPYEQYF. CDR3 nucleotide sequence: TGTGCCACAACCCGGGGGGGACAGGGGCCGTACGAGCAGTACTTC.

The genes are TRBV4-1 and TRBJ2-7, with D unclear. Germline V CDR1 and CDR2: MGHRA, YSYEKL. Between the trimmed V and J ends, which lost 2 bases and 2 bases, there was a span of 16 bases. This CDR3 has 16 amino acids. CDR3 DNA: TGCGCCAGCAGCCAAAACTCAGTAGCCTCCACCTACGAGCAGTACTTC. Translating gives CASSQNSVASTYEQYF.

This clone was picked up one time. This rearrangement joins TRBV5-1 to TRBJ2-5; D possibly corresponds to TRBD2 (5 bases). The CDR3 totals 14 residues. Germline values: CDR1 SGHRS, CDR2 YFSETQ. With 6 bases removed from V and 2 bases from J, the gap between germline ends came to 14 bases. The CDR3 sequence: CASIPDYRQETQYF. CDR3 nucleotides: TGCGCCAGCATCCCCGACTACCGGCAAGAGACCCAGTACTTC.

V and J are TRBV2 and TRBJ1-1, with a weak D call TRBD1 (6 bases). CDR1 SNHLY and CDR2 FYNNEI come from the germline V gene. V lost 5 bases to trimming and J lost 2 bases, with 12 bases between them. The CDR3 is made up of 14 amino acids. DNA of the CDR3: TGTGCCAGCAGTTCCGGGACACAAAACACTGAAGCTTTCTTT. It codes for CASSSGTQNTEAFF.

The V and J genes are TRBV13 and TRBJ1-3, with 7 bases matching TRBD1. Germline V CDR1 and CDR2: PRHDT, FYEKMQ (reference sequence). The CDR3 contains 15 residues. V shed 3 bases and J 2 bases; nucleotides not matched to a gene: 4. CDR3 amino acids: CASSFTGEAGNTIYF. CDR3 nucleotide sequence: TGTGCCAGCAGCTTTACAGGGGAGGCTGGAAACACCATATATTTT.

The sample holds one count of this clone. V gene TRBV19 combines with J gene TRBJ1-1; D remains unclear. Germline CDR1 and CDR2: LNHDA and SQIVND (reference sequence). With 7 bases removed from V and 4 bases from J, the gap between germline ends came to 25 bases. The CDR3 consists of 17 residues. CDR3 sequence reads: CASTGGISLLYPTEAFF. The CDR3 coding sequence is TGTGCCAGTACGGGAGGCATCTCTCTTCTCTACCCCACTGAAGCTTTCTTT.

In its sample, this clone was seen a few times. The chain combines TRBV18 with TRBJ1-1, with D possibly TRBD1 on 6 matching bases. The V gene lost 5 bases and the J gene lost 0 bases, with 10 bases spanning the gap. CDR3 length: 14 amino acids. Germline V gene data show CDR1 as KGHSH and CDR2 as LQKENI. The CDR3: CASSSDRMNTEAFF. CDR3 bases: TGTGCCAGCTCATCCGACAGGATGAACACTGAAGCTTTCTTT.